The present TCR beta chain was sequenced within a study of T cells after yellow fever vaccination. This clonotype was found many times. TCRdb processed the 5' RACE reads anew with MiXCR; each CDR3 protein has one entry. Counted here are around 230,000 distinct CDR3 sequences, approximately 6.7% occurring once; the ten biggest clones make up 0.85% to 1.2%. The TCR sequence derives from a man aged 30 to 39 who received the YFV17D yellow fever vaccine. Source: CD4+ T cells sorted from PBMCs, taken on the day of the yellow fever booster vaccination.

The CDR3 sequence: CSVENPVGLAAYNEQFF. The DNA for the CDR3 is TGCAGCGTTGAAAACCCCGTGGGACTAGCGGCCTACAATGAGCAGTTCTTC. The V and J genes are TRBV29-1 and TRBJ2-1, with TRBD2 matching 11 bases. The CDR3 contains 17 residues. The junction had 8 bases not matched to a gene; V was cut back by 2 bases and J by 2 bases. Germline CDR1 is SQVTM and CDR2 is ANQGSEA.